One sample yielded the 30 T cell receptor beta chains listed below, sequenced in a study of cytomegalovirus exposure and HLA in healthy donors. The PCR had 60 Vbeta and 13 Jbeta primers. Sequencing was performed with immunoSEQ multiplex PCR; in TCRdb, only in-frame clones are kept and a portion is missing. The repertoire holds more than 140,000 clones, with approximately 71% as singletons. Sequences were obtained from PBMCs. These receptors all come from a man aged 40-49 years in good health and CMV-seronegative.

This clone was counted a few times. The chain employs TRBV5-6 and TRBJ2-2; possible D gene TRBD1, 5 bases. The CDR3 is made up of 12 amino acids. V lost 4 bases and J 7 bases, leaving 8 bases between the germline ends. Germline loops: CDR1 SGHDT, CDR2 YYEEEE. CDR3 coding DNA: TGTGCCAGCAGCGTCCAGGGCGGGGAGCTGTTTTTT. Its translation is CASSVQGGELFF.

The chain has TRBV2 and TRBJ2-7; perhaps TRBD1 as D (6 bases). The V gene's germline CDR1 is SNHLY and CDR2 FYNNEI. V was trimmed by 10 bases and J by 0 bases, leaving 13 bases between them. The CDR3 spans 13 residues. The DNA of the CDR3 is TGTGCCACCTCGTTGGACAGCTCCTACGAGCAGTACTTC. This sequence encodes CATSLDSSYEQYF.

The CDR3 DNA is TGTGCCAGTCGAGAGGTTGGCGAGCAGTACTTC. As protein: CASREVGEQYF. V and J are TRBV28 and TRBJ2-7, with D hard to call. V lost 9 bases and J 6 bases, leaving 12 bases between the germline ends. The germline V gene has CDR1 MDHEN and CDR2 SYDVKM. The CDR3 extends over 11 amino acids. The variable domain in full, with the rest retrieved from reference TRBV28 and TRBJ2-7, is DVKVTQSSRYLVKRTGEKVFLECVQDMDHENMFWYRQDPGLGLRLIYFSYDVKMKEKGDIPEGYSVSREKKERFSLILESASTNQTSMYLCASREVGEQYFGPGTRLTVT.

The V gene is TRBV18, the J gene TRBJ2-2; 8 nucleotides match TRBD1. Germline CDR1 reads KGHSH; CDR2 reads LQKENI. This CDR3 region has 17 residues. J was trimmed by 3 bases and V by 3 bases; bases with no gene match: 9. CDR3 nucleotide sequence: TGTGCCAGCTCACCTAGGTTCAGGGGGCCTTACACCGGGGAGCTGTTTTTT. Its protein is CASSPRFRGPYTGELFF. Full variable domain (missing parts from reference TRBV18 and TRBJ2-2): NAGVMQNPRHLVRRRGQEARLRCSPMKGHSHVYWYRQLPEEGLKFMVYLQKENIIDESGMPKERFSAEFPKEGPSILRIQQVVRGDSAAYFCASSPRFRGPYTGELFFGEGSRLTVL.

The rearrangement joins TRBV5-4 to TRBJ2-5; unclear D gene. Between the trimmed V and J ends, which lost 4 bases and 5 bases, there was a span of 18 bases. The germline V gene has CDR1 SGHNT and CDR2 YYREEE (reference sequence). The CDR3 has 15 amino acids. The CDR3 region has the DNA TGTGCCAGCAGCCCGAACACGAATCTGGAGGAGACCCAGTACTTC. Protein: CASSPNTNLEETQYF.

Worth noting for this clone: In the same sample, other DNA sequences code for this CDR3. This chain links TRBV6-5 with TRBJ1-2; weak D call: TRBD1 (5 bases). V was shortened by 0 bases and J by 1 base, with 6 bases between the two germline ends. CDR3 length: 14 residues. Germline V gives CDR1 MNHEY, CDR2 SVGAGI. CDR3 nucleotides: TGTGCCAGCAGTTACTCGGGGGGTAACTATGGCTACACCTTC. Its protein is CASSYSGGNYGYTF.

This chain uses TRBV6-5 with TRBJ2-4; 9 bases agree with TRBD1. Germline V gene sequence: CDR1 MNHEY, CDR2 SVGAGI. This CDR3 is built from 14 residues. With 2 bases clipped from V and 4 bases from J, the junction kept 0 bases outside the gene matches. The CDR3 is CASSYGTGKNIQYF. CDR3 nucleotide sequence: TGTGCCAGCAGTTACGGGACAGGGAAAAACATTCAGTACTTC.

This clone came up a few times. One junction end does not reproduce the germline sequence, and a read error may be involved. This chain joins TRBV2 and TRBJ1-2; D gene unclear. Germline loops: CDR1 SNHLY, CDR2 FYNNEI. The CDR3 runs 11 residues. This CDR3 reads CASSAGGKLNF. In nucleotides, the CDR3 is TGTGCCAGCAGTGCGGGCGGGAAGCTTAACTTC.

This rearrangement joins TRBV7-9 to TRBJ2-1, with a tentative D call TRBD2 (5 bases). Germline values: CDR1 SEHNR, CDR2 FQNEAQ (reference sequence). This CDR3 is 12 amino acids long. The germline V and J ends were trimmed by 3 bases and 6 bases, with 6 bases remaining between them. The CDR3 is CASSFEGNEQFF. CDR3 DNA sequence: TGTGCCAGCAGCTTTGAGGGCAATGAGCAGTTCTTC. The full variable domain, with the rest looked up from reference TRBV7-9 and TRBJ2-1, is DTGVSQNPRHKITKRGQNVTFRCDPISEHNRLYWYRQTLGQGPEFLTYFQNEAQLEKSRLLSDRFSAERPKGSFSTLEIQRTEQGDSAMYLCASSFEGNEQFFGPGTRLTVL.

In DNA, the CDR3 is TGTGCCAGCAGCCCCTCCGGGGAACCTTGGGGCTACACCTTC. As protein: CASSPSGEPWGYTF. V is TRBV9 and J is TRBJ1-2; D remains ambiguous. The CDR3 spans 14 residues. V shed 4 bases and J shed 8 bases, with 18 bases lying between them. Germline V lookup: CDR1 SGDLS, CDR2 YYNGEE.

There are a few counts of this clone. This chain connects TRBV11-2 to TRBJ2-7; D is perhaps TRBD1 (5 bases). The CDR3 loop spans 16 amino acids. V lost 0 bases and J lost 0, with 12 bases in between. In germline, CDR1 is SGHAT, CDR2 FQNNGV. For the CDR3, the DNA is TGTGCCAGCAGCTTAGACAGGGCGATCCACTCCTACGAGCAGTACTTC. Amino acid sequence: CASSLDRAIHSYEQYF.

The genes are TRBV9 and TRBJ2-5, with D maybe TRBD2 (6 bases). V gave up 3 bases and J gave up 1 base, with 10 bases separating them. This CDR3 has 14 residues. Germline CDR1 SGDLS, CDR2 YYNGEE. CDR3 region: CASSEAGRQETQYF. The CDR3 DNA reads TGTGCCAGCAGCGAAGCGGGCCGCCAAGAGACCCAGTACTTC.

The chain couples TRBV7-2 to TRBJ1-6, with TRBD1 matching over 10 bases. Germline values: CDR1 SGHTA, CDR2 FQGNSA. Unmatched junction bases numbered 7, after V lost 5 bases and J lost 6 bases. This CDR3 has 16 residues. CDR3 amino acids: CASSVRGDRGNSPLHF. The CDR3 coding sequence is TGTGCCAGCAGCGTCCGAGGGGACAGGGGTAATTCACCCCTCCACTTT.

A single count supports this clone. The chain joins TRBV6-4 to TRBJ1-1, with TRBD1 identical over 8 bases. The CDR3 extends over 13 amino acids. Per germline, CDR1 MRHNA and CDR2 SNTAGT. The V gene end was trimmed by 0 bases and the J gene end by 10 bases; junction bases not matched to a gene: 4. The CDR3 loop reads CASSDSRGTGAFF. CDR3 nucleotide sequence: TGTGCCAGCAGTGACTCGAGGGGGACAGGAGCTTTCTTT.

The J gene is TRBJ2-3, the V gene TRBV2; 7 bases match TRBD1. CDR1 and CDR2 (germline): SNHLY, FYNNEI. Trimming took 7 bases from V and 2 from J; bases not matched to a gene: 6. The CDR3 length is 14 residues. The CDR3 sequence is CASTPGGYTDTQYF. CDR3 DNA: TGTGCCAGCACCCCAGGGGGTTACACAGATACGCAGTATTTT.

About this clone itself: At one boundary the junction diverges from the germline segment, which might be a read error. The chain uses TRBV10-3 and TRBJ2-7; no clear D. The germline gives CDR1 ENHRY, CDR2 SYGVKD. This CDR3 comprises 14 residues. The DNA of the CDR3 is TGTGTCATCAGCAAAGCTGACACATCCTACGAGCAGTACTTC. Translated, it gives CVISKADTSYEQYF.

The V and J genes are TRBV13 and TRBJ1-2; weak D call: TRBD1 (6 bases). This CDR3 is built from 15 residues. Deletions cut 5 bases from V and 0 bases from J, with 13 bases between. Germline lookup yields CDR1 PRHDT and CDR2 FYEKMQ (reference sequence). The CDR3 region is CASSPRQETNYGYTF. The DNA for the CDR3 is TGTGCCAGCAGCCCAAGACAGGAAACTAACTATGGCTACACCTTC.

The chain carries TRBV12-5 and TRBJ2-5; 7 nucleotides match TRBD1. The end of the DNA fits TRBJ2-7 better, so the J call may be wrong. Germline assignment: CDR1 LGHNT and CDR2 FRNRAP. The CDR3 extends over 14 amino acids. CDR3 bases: TGTGCTAGTGGGGGGAGCAGGGGGAAGTACGAGCAGTACTTC. Its protein is CASGGSRGKYEQYF.

The rearrangement links TRBV10-3 to TRBJ2-5; 10 bases match TRBD2. The CDR3 runs 17 residues. After removal of 9 bases from V and 1 base from J, the junction contained 14 bases not matched to a gene. Germline CDR1 reads ENHRY; CDR2 reads SYGVKD. The CDR3 sequence: CAIRPFGERGGQETQYF. CDR3 in DNA: TGTGCCATTCGCCCCTTTGGCGAGCGGGGGGGCCAAGAGACCCAGTACTTC.

V is TRBV19 and J is TRBJ1-2, with TRBD1 identical over 10 bases. The CDR3 spans 16 residues. Germline V gives CDR1 LNHDA, CDR2 SQIVND (reference sequence). J gave up 2 bases and V 3 bases, and 6 bases lay outside the gene matches. CDR3 in amino acids: CASSMPGQGLNYGYTF. The CDR3 coding sequence is TGTGCCAGTAGTATGCCGGGACAGGGGTTGAACTATGGCTACACCTTC. Drawing the rest from reference TRBV19 and TRBJ1-2, the complete variable domain is DGGITQSPKYLFRKEGQNVTLSCEQNLNHDAMYWYRQDPGQGLRLIYYSQIVNDFQKGDIAEGYSVSREKKESFPLTVTSAQKNPTAFYLCASSMPGQGLNYGYTFGSGTRLTVV.

The rearrangement uses TRBV2 and TRBJ1-2; D is ambiguous. Germline CDR1 SNHLY, CDR2 FYNNEI. This CDR3 comprises 13 residues. Trimming removed 1 base from V and 8 bases from J, with 11 bases in between. CDR3 DNA sequence: TGTGCCAGCAGTGAAGGGAGGGTGGGAGGCTACACCTTC. Its translation: CASSEGRVGGYTF.

V is TRBV13 and J is TRBJ1-2, with D possibly TRBD1 on 6 matching bases. Germline assignment: CDR1 PRHDT and CDR2 FYEKMQ (reference sequence). This CDR3 comprises 15 residues. V was trimmed by 0 bases and J by 4 bases, leaving 12 bases between them. Here the CDR3 DNA reads TGTGCCAGCAGCTTAGGCTCACAGGGTGGCTATGGCTACACCTTC. Its protein is CASSLGSQGGYGYTF.

The rearrangement joins TRBV27 to TRBJ1-4; the match to TRBD1 covers 7 bases. Germline V lookup: CDR1 MNHEY, CDR2 SMNVEV (reference sequence). Trimming took 5 bases from V and 0 from J; bases not matched to a gene: 9. The CDR3 has 17 residues. Here the CDR3 reads CASSPDRIIATNEKLFF. The CDR3 region has the DNA TGTGCCAGCAGTCCGGACAGGATAATAGCAACTAATGAAAAACTGTTTTTT.

The chain is built from TRBV6-1 and TRBJ2-2; D ambiguous. Germline CDR1 MNHNS, CDR2 SASEGT. The CDR3 loop spans 14 amino acids. Trimming left V 9 bases short and J 2 bases short, with 13 bases between. CDR3 DNA sequence: TGTGCCAGTACGTTACATTTCAACACCGGGGAGCTGTTTTTT. Translated, it gives CASTLHFNTGELFF.

The CDR3 spells CASSPPRAGVVDEQFF. CDR3 sequence (DNA): TGTGCCAGCAGCCCCCCCCGAGCAGGGGTTGTGGATGAGCAGTTCTTC. This chain connects TRBV7-9 to TRBJ2-1, with a weak D call TRBD1 (6 bases). CDR3 length equals 16 residues. V lost 5 bases and J lost 8, with 22 bases in between. CDR1 and CDR2 from the germline V gene are SEHNR and FQNEAQ (reference sequence).

V and J are TRBV7-2 and TRBJ2-5; no firm D call. The J call is uncertain, as TRBJ2-7 better fits the DNA end. The CDR3 is made up of 11 amino acids. Germline-derived CDR1 and CDR2 are SGHTA and FQGNSA. CDR3 loop: CASSPLYEQYF. CDR3 nucleotide sequence: TGTGCCAGCAGCCCCCTCTACGAGCAGTACTTC.

This chain connects TRBV7-9 to TRBJ2-3, with 7 positions matching TRBD2. This CDR3 region has 16 residues. The V segment lost 1 base and the J segment 2 bases; nucleotides outside the gene matches: 6. The V gene's germline CDR1 is SEHNR and CDR2 FQNEAQ (reference sequence). CDR3 residues: CASSLGAGIDTDTQYF. The CDR3, as DNA: TGTGCCAGCAGCTTAGGAGCGGGGATCGACACAGATACGCAGTATTTT.

The chain joins TRBV18 to TRBJ2-5; 8 bases are shared with TRBD1. The CDR3 is made up of 15 amino acids. CDR1 and CDR2 (germline): KGHSH, LQKENI. V dropped 5 bases and J dropped 2; count of bases not matched to a gene: 7. CDR3 bases: TGTGCCAGCTCAATAAACCGGGACAGGCAAGAGACCCAGTACTTC. Protein: CASSINRDRQETQYF.

The chain employs TRBV6-1 and TRBJ2-7; maybe TRBD2 (6 bases). The CDR3 covers 14 residues. Germline V gives CDR1 MNHNS, CDR2 SASEGT. The V gene lost 7 bases and the J gene lost 3 bases, with 16 bases spanning the gap. The CDR3, as DNA: TGTGCCAGCAACCCCGGGACTGTCGACTACGAGCAGTACTTC. Amino acid sequence: CASNPGTVDYEQYF.

In its sample, this clone was seen once. The gene calls are TRBV7-9 and TRBJ2-1; D might be TRBD1 (6 bases). V lost 2 bases to trimming and J lost 4 bases, with 21 bases between them. CDR1 and CDR2 (germline): SEHNR, FQNEAQ (reference sequence). There are 18 residues in the CDR3. CDR3 loop: CASSLSGRGSRGYNEQFF. The CDR3 DNA is TGTGCCAGCAGCTTATCGGGCAGGGGCTCAAGGGGGTACAATGAGCAGTTCTTC.